The following is a TCR beta chain sequence with its context. The antigen remains unidentified. The sample belongs to a study of response to subunit inactivated influenza vaccine. Via MiXCR, TCRdb re-called the RT-PCR reads, giving one row per CDR3 protein. The table includes 530,000 or so distinct CDR3 sequences, 25% detected once. Findings of the study overall: A suggestion made by the authors is that each seasonal influenza vaccination recruits few new T cells.

Trimming at V came to 5 bases and at J to 9 bases, leaving 17 bases not matched to a gene. The germline V gene has CDR1 GTSNPN and CDR2 SVGIG (reference sequence). The CDR3 runs to 17 residues. The chain uses TRBV30 and TRBJ2-1, with 12 bases identical to TRBD2. The sample consisted of CD4+ T cells sorted from PBMCs, taken around 5 days after vaccination. The origin of this receptor is a man aged 45-65 years who received an inactivated influenza vaccine. The CDR3 spells CAWGHPGLAGPSFEQFF. CDR3 bases: TGTGCCTGGGGACACCCTGGACTAGCGGGGCCCTCTTTTGAGCAGTTCTTC.